The entry below describes one T cell receptor beta chain. The junction departs from germline at one end; a sequencing error may be responsible. These data originate in a study of T cell changes during pregnancy in multiple sclerosis. The CDR3 is made up of 9 amino acids. CDR1 is GTSNPN, CDR2 SVGIG, per germline (reference sequence). The protocol was immunoSEQ multiplex PCR, while the TCRdb copy is restricted to in-frame clones and leaves out a portion. Among 85,000 to 100,000 clones, roughly 92% were seen once, and the ten largest hold about 3%. The receptor's source is a female donor with multiple sclerosis, enrolled in a pregnancy study. The chain couples TRBV30 to TRBJ1-5, with 7 bases lining up with TRBD1. The sample in question was peripheral blood, obtained in the first trimester of pregnancy. This CDR3 is CALRDSLTF. In nucleotides, the CDR3 is TGTGCCCTTAGGGACAGTTTGACTTTT.